This TCR beta chain was sequenced in a study of T cells in Graves' hyperthyroidism and ophthalmopathy. This clonotype was observed a few times. Its specificity is unknown. Findings and limits, study-wide: The majority of expanded thyroid clonotypes above 0.001 also appeared in blood.

Trimming at V came to 5 bases and at J to 5 bases, leaving 6 bases not matched to a gene. The CDR3 is 14 amino acids. Germline V gives CDR1 SGDLS, CDR2 YYNGEE. TCR beta CDR3 regions were amplified from RNA transcripts. When the TCR CDR3 underwent first-round RT-PCR, the HTBI primer set was used. From the multiplex PCR reads, TCRdb called clonotypes with MiXCR, one entry per CDR3 protein. The table has about 600,000 distinct CDR3 sequences, 14% seen once. This sequence joins TRBV9 and TRBJ2-5, with 10 bases aligning to TRBD2. Sequenced material: blood. The source of this sequence is a young woman with Graves' ophthalmopathy. The CDR3 DNA is TGTGCCAGCAGTAGCGGGAGGTTTGGGGAGACCCAGTACTTC. Amino acid sequence: CASSSGRFGETQYF.